These 15 T cell receptor beta chains were sequenced from one sample in a study of shared clonotypes between healthy human individuals. TCRdb's copy holds only in-frame clones and misses some; the assay was immunoSEQ multiplex PCR. The table records under 850,000 clones, approximately 77% of them present only once. The sample was memory CD4+ T cells sorted from blood. Noted subset: CD45RA-negative fraction. The receptors were sampled from a woman between 25 and 40 years old in good health.

This clone was seen once. The V and J genes are TRBV15 and TRBJ1-5; a weak D match, TRBD1 (5 bases). The germline V gene has CDR1 LNHNV and CDR2 YYDKDF (reference sequence). V shed 1 base and J shed 1 base, with 14 bases lying between them. This CDR3 is 17 amino acids long. CDR3 amino acids: CATSRGGWRVSNQPQHF. Here the CDR3 DNA reads TGTGCCACCAGCAGAGGGGGGTGGAGGGTAAGCAATCAGCCCCAGCATTTT.

This chain links TRBV6-1 with TRBJ1-2; the D is unclear. This CDR3 region has 13 residues. V lost 8 bases to trimming and J lost 0 bases, with 10 bases between them. From germline, CDR1 is MNHNS and CDR2 SASEGT. CDR3 in DNA: TGTGCCAGCCACAGCCGAACTAACTATGGCTACACCTTC. It yields the protein CASHSRTNYGYTF.

J is TRBJ2-5 and V is TRBV7-8, with TRBD2 matching 8 bases. Germline CDR1 and CDR2: SGHVS and FQNEAQ. The CDR3 runs 15 residues. V shed 5 bases and J 4 bases; nucleotides not matched to a gene: 9. CDR3: CASSLRSGSGETQYF. As DNA, the CDR3 is TGTGCCAGCAGCCTTCGAAGCGGGAGCGGAGAGACCCAGTACTTC.

The V call is TRBV27, the J call TRBJ2-7, with unresolved D. Between the trimmed V and J ends, which lost 3 bases and 0 bases, there was a span of 18 bases. The germline V gene encodes CDR1 MNHEY and CDR2 SMNVEV (reference sequence). The CDR3 totals 17 residues. The CDR3 coding sequence is TGTGCCAGCAGTTTTTTATCCGCTGGGCAGCGCTCCTACGAGCAGTACTTC. Amino acid sequence: CASSFLSAGQRSYEQYF.

This rearrangement joins TRBV19 to TRBJ2-2, with D unresolved. Between the trimmed V and J ends, which lost 7 bases and 1 base, there was a span of 10 bases. CDR3 length equals 14 residues. Per germline, CDR1 LNHDA and CDR2 SQIVND (reference sequence). The CDR3 DNA sequence: TGTGCCAGTAAAGGCGCAAGGAACACCGGGGAGCTGTTTTTT. Residues: CASKGARNTGELFF. Using reference TRBV19 and TRBJ2-2 for the parts outside the CDR3, the full variable domain is DGGITQSPKYLFRKEGQNVTLSCEQNLNHDAMYWYRQDPGQGLRLIYYSQIVNDFQKGDIAEGYSVSREKKESFPLTVTSAQKNPTAFYLCASKGARNTGELFFGEGSRLTVL.

The chain employs TRBV13 and TRBJ2-7, with 9 bases that match TRBD1. Germline lookup yields CDR1 PRHDT and CDR2 FYEKMQ (reference sequence). V was pared by 3 bases and J by 8 bases, with 11 bases of the junction left unmatched. The CDR3 loop spans 15 amino acids. DNA for the CDR3: TGTGCCAGCAGCTTCTCCGGGACAGGGTACATCCAGCAGTACTTC. Protein product: CASSFSGTGYIQQYF.

J is TRBJ1-2 and V is TRBV27; D unresolved. CDR3 length: 16 amino acids. V lost 5 bases and J 9 bases, leaving 25 bases between the germline ends. Germline CDR1 and CDR2: MNHEY and SMNVEV (reference sequence). As DNA, the CDR3 is TGTGCCAGCAGTAGTATTGTCCCCTGGGCAGGTGACCGCTACACCTTC. Encoded protein: CASSSIVPWAGDRYTF.

The J gene is TRBJ2-1, the V gene TRBV6-6, with TRBD2 matching over 7 bases. Germline values: CDR1 MNHNY, CDR2 SVGAGI (reference sequence). J gave up 12 bases and V 6 bases, and 8 bases lay outside the gene matches. This CDR3 spans 12 amino acids. Here the CDR3 DNA reads TGTGCCAGCAGCCAGGGTGGCGGGAGGCAGTTCTTC. This translates into CASSQGGGRQFF.

The chain uses TRBV28 and TRBJ2-7; 7 bases map to TRBD1. The V gene end was trimmed by 5 bases and the J gene end by 3 bases; junction bases not matched to a gene: 19. Germline V gene lookup returns CDR1 MDHEN and CDR2 SYDVKM. The CDR3 is made up of 18 amino acids. CDR3 DNA: TGTGCCAGCAGTGAACCTCAAGCCCTAATCCGGGACAGCTACGAGCAGTACTTC. Its protein is CASSEPQALIRDSYEQYF.

Ten or more counts support this clone. CDR3: CASSMQTAGGELFF. CDR3 DNA: TGTGCCAGCAGCATGCAAACCGCCGGCGGGGAGCTGTTTTTT. The rearrangement links TRBV7-3 to TRBJ2-2, with D hard to call. Germline values: CDR1 SGHTA, CDR2 FQGTGA. V was clipped by 5 bases and J by 7 bases, with 14 bases between them. The CDR3 is 14 residues long. Looking up the rest from reference TRBV7-3 and TRBJ2-2 gives the full variable domain: GAGVSQTPSNKVTEKGKYVELRCDPISGHTALYWYRQSLGQGPEFLIYFQGTGAADDSGLPNDRFFAVRPEGSVSTLKIQRTERGDSAVYLCASSMQTAGGELFFGEGSRLTVL.

This clone was observed a handful of times. The CDR3 region is CASSLRPWGAAVYEQYF. CDR3 DNA sequence: TGTGCCAGCAGCTTACGCCCTTGGGGGGCCGCGGTCTACGAGCAGTACTTC. The rearrangement joins TRBV11-2 to TRBJ2-7; tentatively, D is TRBD1 or TRBD2 (6 bases each). The germline V and J ends were trimmed by 2 bases and 3 bases, with 20 bases remaining between them. From germline, CDR1 is SGHAT and CDR2 FQNNGV. The CDR3 has 17 amino acids. Based on the CDR3 plus reference TRBV11-2 and TRBJ2-7, the full variable domain is EAGVAQSPRYKIIEKRQSVAFWCNPISGHATLYWYQQILGQGPKLLIQFQNNGVVDDSQLPKDRFSAERLKGVDSTLKIQPAKLEDSAVYLCASSLRPWGAAVYEQYFGPGTRLTVT.

The gene calls are TRBV9 and TRBJ1-2; D is perhaps TRBD1 (6 bases). Germline CDR1 reads SGDLS; CDR2 reads YYNGEE. Trimming cost V 0 bases and J 8 bases, with 23 bases left between them. The CDR3 has 17 amino acids. The CDR3: CASSVVGRGPTPLGYTF. The CDR3 DNA reads as TGTGCCAGCAGCGTAGTCGGGCGGGGGCCTACCCCACTAGGCTACACCTTC.

V usage is TRBV5-6 and J usage is TRBJ2-1; D is perhaps TRBD1 or TRBD2 (6 bases each). Germline V lookup: CDR1 SGHDT, CDR2 YYEEEE. The ends were cut back, 3 bases at V and 4 bases at J, with 17 bases in the middle. This CDR3 spans 16 amino acids. The CDR3 DNA sequence: TGTGCCAGCAGCTCTGGAGGGGGTGCGAGGTACAATGAGCAGTTCTTC. Protein: CASSSGGGARYNEQFF.

The chain recombines TRBV5-4 with TRBJ2-5; 8 positions match TRBD1. Trimming cost V 4 bases and J 5 bases; bases outside gene matches: 4. Looked up from germline, CDR1 is SGHNT and CDR2 is YYREEE (reference sequence). This CDR3 contains 13 residues. CDR3 sequence: CASSVGQAETQYF. In nucleotides, the CDR3 is TGTGCCAGCAGCGTGGGACAGGCGGAGACCCAGTACTTC.

V is TRBV19 and J is TRBJ2-3; TRBD2 matches at 7 bases. The germline CDR1 and CDR2 sequences are LNHDA and SQIVND (reference sequence). Losses at the gene ends were 3 bases for V and 0 bases for J; bases not matched to a gene: 3. CDR3 length: 15 residues. CDR3 coding DNA: TGTGCCAGTAGTATTCAACTAGCGAGCACAGATACGCAGTATTTT. Amino acid sequence: CASSIQLASTDTQYF. The variable domain in full, with the rest retrieved from reference TRBV19 and TRBJ2-3, is DGGITQSPKYLFRKEGQNVTLSCEQNLNHDAMYWYRQDPGQGLRLIYYSQIVNDFQKGDIAEGYSVSREKKESFPLTVTSAQKNPTAFYLCASSIQLASTDTQYFGPGTRLTVL.